A selection of T cell receptor beta chains follows, all from one sample in a study of vaccination effects on CD4 cells after COVID-19. The antigens these receptors bind are not known. The method was immunoSEQ multiplex PCR; TCRdb's version includes in-frame clones alone and lacks a portion of them. This table has about 30,000 clones, 74% appearing once. The sample in question was CD4+ T cells from PBMCs cultured with HCoV-OC43 spike peptides, obtained after COVID-19 vaccination. The source of these receptors is a human donor who received a COVID-19 vaccine. Both conserved end residues are part of each CDR3. A D gene is named only where the DNA matches it firmly. Size tells how often a clone was seen (once, few, many) or the class of an expanded clone, and some rows leave it out.

d_call,cdr3_length,v_call,clone_size,j_call,cdr3_nt,cdr3_aa
.,12,TRBV28,.,TRBJ1-6,TGTGCCAGCAGTTTGAGAGTTTCACCCCTCCACTTT,CASSLRVSPLHF
TRBD2,17,TRBV4-2,.,TRBJ2-2,TGTGCCAGCAGCCAAGAAGCGGGGGGGCCGTGGGGTGGGGAGCTGTTTTTT,CASSQEAGGPWGGELFF
.,14,TRBV11-2,few,TRBJ1-1,TGTGCCAGCAGCCTAGTTGGGGGGAGAGCTGAAGCTTTCTTT,CASSLVGGRAEAFF
.,13,TRBV27,.,TRBJ1-2,TGTGCCAGCAGTTTAGTAGGGGGCTATGGCTACACCTTC,CASSLVGGYGYTF
.,14,TRBV29-1,.,TRBJ2-7,TGCAGCGTCTCCCTTTTACAACTATCCCACGAGCAGTACTTC,CSVSLLQLSHEQYF
.,13,TRBV30,.,TRBJ1-4,TGTGCCTGCACTGTTGCAACTAATGAAAAACTGTTTTTT,CACTVATNEKLFF
TRBD2,15,TRBV20-1,once,TRBJ2-5,TGCAGTGCTAGTATGGCTAGCGGGACTCAAGAGACCCAGTACTTC,CSASMASGTQETQYF
TRBD1,14,TRBV27,.,TRBJ1-1,TGTGCCAGCAGTTTGAACAGGGGGGACACTGAAGCTTTCTTT,CASSLNRGDTEAFF
.,11,TRBV5-1,.,TRBJ1-1,TGCGCCAGCAGGGGTGACGGAGAAGCTTTCTTT,CASRGDGEAFF
.,15,TRBV5-1,.,TRBJ2-1,TGCGCCAGCAGCTTTGATGGCGGAGCGGACAATGAGCAGTTCTTC,CASSFDGGADNEQFF
TRBD2,19,TRBV14,.,TRBJ2-7,TGTGCCAGCAGCCAAGATTTCGCTTTAGCGGGAGGTTTCCTCTACGAGCAGTACTTC,CASSQDFALAGGFLYEQYF
.,14,TRBV19,.,TRBJ1-3,TGTGCCAGTAGTAAAGGGGGGCCTGGAAACACCATATATTTT,CASSKGGPGNTIYF
TRBD1,14,TRBV19,.,TRBJ1-2,TGTGCCTCCAAATCGGGACAGGGGTTTTATGGCTACACCTTC,CASKSGQGFYGYTF
.,19,TRBV3-1/TRBV3-2,.,TRBJ1-3,TGTGCCAGCAGCCGGGAGAGGACTATACAGACAGCCGAAAAAAACACCATATATTTT,CASSRERTIQTAEKNTIYF
.,19,TRBV5-1,.,TRBJ2-1,TGCGCCAGCAGCCCCACGGGGACAGAATCTAGCGGCTCCTACAATGAGCAGTTCTTC,CASSPTGTESSGSYNEQFF
.,15,TRBV19,once,TRBJ1-1,TGTGCCAGTAGTATAGGGCTTCTACTGAACACTGAAGCTTTCTTT,CASSIGLLLNTEAFF
TRBD2,15,TRBV4-1,.,TRBJ2-7,TGCGCCAGCAGCCACCAGCGGGGGGGCTTGTACGAGCAGTACTTC,CASSHQRGGLYEQYF
.,12,TRBV25-1,.,TRBJ1-6,TGTGCCAGCAGTGAAGGGGATTCACCCCTCCACTTT,CASSEGDSPLHF
.,19,TRBV5-1,.,TRBJ2-6,TGCGCCAGCAGCTTGGTTAGGGGACACGGTTCCTCTGGGGCCAACGTCCTGACTTTC,CASSLVRGHGSSGANVLTF
TRBD2,20,TRBV3-1/TRBV3-2,.,TRBJ2-3,TGTGCCAGCAGCTCCTTTGGACTAGCGGGGGGTAGGGCTGGCACAGATACGCAGTATTTT,CASSSFGLAGGRAGTDTQYF
TRBD2,18,TRBV19,.,TRBJ2-7,TGTGCCAGTAGTACAATCGGGACTAGCGGGAGTAGGGCCTACGAGCAGTACTTC,CASSTIGTSGSRAYEQYF
.,16,TRBV28,.,TRBJ1-5,TGTGCCAGCAGTTTACTTGGACGTCTTAGCAATCAGCCCCAGCATTTT,CASSLLGRLSNQPQHF
TRBD2,14,TRBV7-2,.,TRBJ2-1,TGTGCCAGCAGCTTCTTGGCAGGGAGGGGTGAGCAGTTCTTC,CASSFLAGRGEQFF
.,11,TRBV12-3/TRBV12-4,few,TRBJ1-1,TGTGCCAGCACCACCAACACTGAAGCTTTCTTT,CASTTNTEAFF
TRBD2,15,TRBV9,.,TRBJ2-7,TGTGCCAGCAGTTTCGGACTAGCGGGAAGGTACGAGCAGTACTTC,CASSFGLAGRYEQYF
TRBD2,18,TRBV11-3,.,TRBJ2-1,TGTGCCAGCAGCTTAGATCAGGGCGGGAGCAATTCCTACAATGAGCAGTTCTTC,CASSLDQGGSNSYNEQFF
.,14,TRBV10-3,.,TRBJ1-4,TGTGCCATCAGTGAAGGGATAAAGAATGAAAAACTGTTTTTT,CAISEGIKNEKLFF
.,13,TRBV29-1,.,TRBJ1-2,TGCAGCGTTCCTGGGGGGGCGAACTATGGCTACACCTTC,CSVPGGANYGYTF
.,14,TRBV10-3,.,TRBJ2-7,TGTGCCGTCCGGAAGGACATAAACTCCTACGAGCAGTACTTC,CAVRKDINSYEQYF
.,13,TRBV6-5,.,TRBJ1-2,TGTGCCAGCAGGTACCGGGACAACTATGGCTACACCTTC,CASRYRDNYGYTF
TRBD1,16,TRBV15,.,TRBJ1-4,TGTGCCACCAGCAGAGATCAAGACAGGGTATGTGAAAAACTGTTTTTT,CATSRDQDRVCEKLFF
.,15,TRBV18,.,TRBJ2-7,TGTGCCAGCTCACCACTCGGAAGTGGTTCCTACGAGCAGTACTTC,CASSPLGSGSYEQYF
.,17,TRBV4-1,.,TRBJ2-4,TGCGCCAGCAGAGACCCCACCGGTTCAATAGCCAAAAACATTCAGTACTTC,CASRDPTGSIAKNIQYF
.,12,TRBV11-2,.,TRBJ2-3,TGTGCCAGCACTGCCGGGTCGGATACGCAGTATTTT,CASTAGSDTQYF
TRBD2,18,TRBV5-1,few,TRBJ2-2,TGCGCCAGCAGCGAGGCTAGTAGCGGGCTCCGTCTGGGCGGGGAGCTGTTTTTT,CASSEASSGLRLGGELFF
.,13,TRBV3-1/TRBV3-2,.,TRBJ2-5,TGTGCCAGCAGCCAAGAGCGACAAGAGACCCAGTACTTC,CASSQERQETQYF
.,14,TRBV5-5,.,TRBJ1-5,TGTGCCAGCCGGGGTCGGGACAGCAATCAGCCCCAGCATTTT,CASRGRDSNQPQHF
TRBD2,15,TRBV14,.,TRBJ2-3,TGTGCCAGCAGCCAAGTTAGCGGGAGTAGGTATACGCAGTATTTT,CASSQVSGSRYTQYF
TRBD1,14,TRBV19,.,TRBJ2-1,TGTGCCAGTAGTTCATGGACAGGGGGCGATGAGCAGTTCTTC,CASSSWTGGDEQFF
.,13,TRBV6-5,.,TRBJ1-5,TGTGCCAGCAGAAGAGATAGCAATCAGCCCCAGCATTTT,CASRRDSNQPQHF
TRBD1,15,TRBV6-5,.,TRBJ1-2,TGTGCCAGCAGAAAACAGGGGGCAGTAAACTATGGCTACACCTTC,CASRKQGAVNYGYTF
.,14,TRBV7-9,.,TRBJ1-2,TGTGCCAGCAGCCCAATGGCAGCTAACTATGGCTACACCTTC,CASSPMAANYGYTF
.,13,TRBV28,.,TRBJ1-6,TGTGCCAGCAGTTTAAGGGAAGGTTCACCCCTCCACTTT,CASSLREGSPLHF
.,14,TRBV30,.,TRBJ1-2,TGTGCCTGGACCCCCATGGGCGGAAACTATGGCTACACCTTC,CAWTPMGGNYGYTF
.,13,TRBV11-3,.,TRBJ2-1,TGTGCCAGCAGCTCGGGCCCCCCCCATGAGCAGTTCTTC,CASSSGPPHEQFF
.,14,TRBV2,.,TRBJ1-2,TGTGCCAGCAGTGAGGGGGGTTCAGTCCGTCGCTACACCTTC,CASSEGGSVRRYTF
.,15,TRBV5-1,.,TRBJ2-1,TGCGCCAGCAGCTTTAGGGTAGGACCCTACAATGAGCAGTTCTTC,CASSFRVGPYNEQFF
.,12,TRBV11-2,.,TRBJ1-2,TGTGCCAGCAGCACCCGGACGTCTGGCTACACCTTC,CASSTRTSGYTF
.,16,TRBV2,.,TRBJ2-2,TGTGCCAGCAACCCTCAGGGTAATTCGAACACCGGGGAGCTGTTTTTT,CASNPQGNSNTGELFF
TRBD1,12,TRBV5-4,.,TRBJ1-1,TGTGCCAGCAGCTTGGACAGGGGAGAAGCTTTCTTT,CASSLDRGEAFF
TRBD2,17,TRBV27,.,TRBJ2-3,TGTGCCAGCAGTCCAGGGTATCTAGCGGGAGAATCAGATACGCAGTATTTT,CASSPGYLAGESDTQYF
.,11,TRBV3-1/TRBV3-2,.,TRBJ1-4,TGTGCCAGCAGCCTCAAGGCCGAACTGTTTTTT,CASSLKAELFF
TRBD2,14,TRBV5-1,.,TRBJ2-2,TGCGCCAGCAGCTCGACGACTAGCGCCGGGGAGCTGTTTTTT,CASSSTTSAGELFF
.,16,TRBV18,.,TRBJ1-3,TGTGCCAGCTCACCGAACCCGGGGGCAGGTGGAAACACCATATATTTT,CASSPNPGAGGNTIYF
TRBD2,14,TRBV3-1/TRBV3-2,large,TRBJ2-1,TGTGCCAGCAGCCCACTAGCGGGAGTCAATGAGCAGTTCTTC,CASSPLAGVNEQFF
TRBD1,16,TRBV25-1,.,TRBJ2-2,TGTGCCAGCAGTGATCAAGACAGGGGCCAGGTCGGGGAGCTGTTTTTT,CASSDQDRGQVGELFF
.,13,TRBV2,few,TRBJ2-7,TGTGCCAGCAGTGACGTAGGGCGGGCCGAGCAGTACTTC,CASSDVGRAEQYF
TRBD1,14,TRBV19,.,TRBJ2-7,TGTGCCACTTCAGCACAGGGGGGATCCTACGAGCAGTACTTC,CATSAQGGSYEQYF